A selection of T cell receptor beta chains follows, all from one sample in a study of blood T cell repertoires in COVID-19. TCRdb's table, derived via immunoSEQ multiplex PCR, lists solely in-frame clones and lacks some. The sample has roughly 79,000 clones, 80% to 85% seen once; the top ten hold 3.5% to 4%. The sequenced material came from peripheral blood. The receptors stem from a man aged 50-59 years with acute or convalescent COVID-19. Each CDR3 is given with its conserved first and last residue. The order of the fields is V gene, clone size, D gene, CDR3 length, J gene, CDR3 DNA, CDR3 protein. D genes are given only for firm matches. Expanded clones get a size class; other rows say once, few or many, or leave the size out.

>TRBV19|-|-|15|TRBJ1-2
TGTGCCAGTAGTCAAGGCGCGGGGGGTGGGTATGGCTACACCTTC
CASSQGAGGGYGYTF
>TRBV3-1/TRBV3-2|-|-|13|TRBJ1-1
TGTGCCAGCAGCCCCTACGACAGGCAGGAAGCTTTCTTT
CASSPYDRQEAFF
>TRBV27|-|-|16|TRBJ2-2
TGTGCCAGCAGTCTATACAGCATGGGGAACACCGGGGAGCTGTTTTTT
CASSLYSMGNTGELFF
>TRBV19|-|-|14|TRBJ1-5
TGTGCCAGTAGTATCGGGCAGGGCCGGCGGCCCCAGCATTTT
CASSIGQGRRPQHF
>TRBV21-1|-|-|16|TRBJ1-4
TGTGCCAGCAGCAAAGACCCGAGGGAGGCTAATGAAAAACTGTTTTTT
CASSKDPREANEKLFF
>TRBV24-1|-|TRBD1|14|TRBJ2-5
TGTGCCACCAGTGACCGGACAGGGGGAGAGACCCAGTACTTC
CATSDRTGGETQYF
>TRBV6-5|-|TRBD1|13|TRBJ1-2
TGTGCCAGCAGTTCTACAGGGGACTATGGCTACACCTTC
CASSSTGDYGYTF
>TRBV7-9|-|TRBD1|12|TRBJ1-2
TGTGCCAGCAGCTTAGGCGGACAGGGATACACCTTC
CASSLGGQGYTF
>TRBV27|-|TRBD2|17|TRBJ2-2
TGTGCCAGCAGTTTTATGGCTAGCGGGAGTTCGTCCGGGGAGCTGTTTTTT
CASSFMASGSSSGELFF
>TRBV5-1|-|TRBD2|16|TRBJ2-4
TGCGCCAGCAGCTTCACAGCGGGGGCTGGCAAAAACATTCAGTACTTC
CASSFTAGAGKNIQYF
>TRBV7-9|-|-|14|TRBJ2-3
TGTGCCAGCAGCCTTCAGGGGAGCACAGATACGCAGTATTTT
CASSLQGSTDTQYF
>TRBV28|-|TRBD1|15|TRBJ2-5
TGTGCCAGCAGGACTAGACAGGGGCGGAGGGAGACCCAGTACTTC
CASRTRQGRRETQYF
>TRBV5-1|-|-|15|TRBJ1-1
TGCGCCAGCAGCTTGGCCCAGGGAGGTGGAACTGAAGCTTTCTTT
CASSLAQGGGTEAFF
>TRBV9|-|TRBD1|12|TRBJ1-4
TGTGCCAGCAGCGCGGACAGGGAGAAACTGTTTTTT
CASSADREKLFF
>TRBV7-8|-|TRBD2|16|TRBJ2-2
TGTGCCAGCAGCTCCCCGGGACTAGCGGCAGGGTGGGAGCTGTTTTTT
CASSSPGLAAGWELFF
>TRBV5-1|-|-|14|TRBJ1-2
TGCGCCAGCAGCTCAGGACAGACGAACTATGGCTACACCTTC
CASSSGQTNYGYTF
>TRBV11-3|-|TRBD2|15|TRBJ2-2
TGTGCCAGCAGCTTACGAGCGGGAGGGACCGGGGAGCTGTTTTTT
CASSLRAGGTGELFF
>TRBV11-3|-|TRBD2|14|TRBJ2-7
TGTGCCAGCAACCTCGGGGTAGCGGGAGGCGAGCAGTACTTC
CASNLGVAGGEQYF
>TRBV6-5|-|-|13|TRBJ1-2
TGTGCCAGCAGTTTCAGGGCTAACTATGGCTACACCTTC
CASSFRANYGYTF
>TRBV2|-|TRBD2|17|TRBJ2-5
TGTGCCAGCAGTGCCAGGTGGGAACCGACTAGCCGGGAGACCCAGTACTTC
CASSARWEPTSRETQYF
>TRBV6-5|few|-|14|TRBJ1-1
TGTGCCAGCAGTTACGAGGGGGAATCGTCTGAAGCTTTCTTT
CASSYEGESSEAFF
>TRBV28|-|-|15|TRBJ1-5
TGTGCCAGCAGTTTACCGGAGGGGGGGGGTCAGCCCCAGCATTTT
CASSLPEGGGQPQHF
>TRBV11-2|-|-|15|TRBJ2-1
TGTGCCAGCAGCCAAACTAGAGGACCCTACAATGAGCAGTTCTTC
CASSQTRGPYNEQFF
>TRBV4-3|-|TRBD1|15|TRBJ2-7
TGCGCCAGCAGCCAAGGTCGAACAGGGGCTTACGAGCAGTACTTC
CASSQGRTGAYEQYF
>TRBV4-1|-|TRBD1|18|TRBJ1-5
TGCGCCAGCAGCCGAATATGGGCCACCGGGACAGTAAATCAGCCCCAGCATTTT
CASSRIWATGTVNQPQHF
>TRBV4-3|-|TRBD1|16|TRBJ1-1
TGCGCCAGCAGCCAAGACCCAGGGGGTATGAACACTGAAGCTTTCTTT
CASSQDPGGMNTEAFF